A single sample is the source of the 5 T cell receptor beta chains below, sequenced in a study of T cells in Graves' hyperthyroidism and ophthalmopathy. RNA transcripts were the template for amplifying TCR beta CDR3 regions. The HTBI primer set served for first-round RT-PCR of the TCR CDR3. MiXCR, run by TCRdb on the multiplex PCR reads, gives a single entry per CDR3 protein. Of 450,000 to 500,000 distinct CDR3 sequences detected, 22% appear once; the ten largest clones hold about 49%. Sequenced input: blood. The receptors come from a woman aged 70-85 years with Graves' ophthalmopathy.

The chain links TRBV20-1 to TRBJ2-6; D remains unclear. The CDR3 loop spans 14 amino acids. The germline gives CDR1 DFQATT, CDR2 SNEGSKA (reference sequence). Trimming took off 3 bases at V and 1 base at J, with 7 bases between the two ends. CDR3 loop: CSARDISGANVLTF. CDR3 DNA sequence: TGCAGTGCTAGGGATATATCTGGGGCCAACGTCCTGACTTTC.

V is TRBV28 and J is TRBJ2-7; D ambiguous. The CDR3 runs to 13 residues. The germline V and J ends were trimmed by 3 bases and 3 bases, with 9 bases remaining between them. Per the germline V gene, CDR1 is MDHEN and CDR2 is SYDVKM. CDR3 sequence: CASSFVGFYEQYF. CDR3 nucleotide sequence: TGTGCCAGCAGTTTTGTGGGGTTCTACGAGCAGTACTTC.

This sequence joins TRBV30 and TRBJ1-1, with TRBD1 matching over 9 bases. The germline gives CDR1 GTSNPN, CDR2 SVGIG (reference sequence). The CDR3 covers 14 residues. With V trimmed by 5 bases and J by 4 bases, 8 bases remained unmatched. The DNA of the CDR3 is TGTGCCTGGCAACGACTGACAGGGGGCACTGAAGCTTTCTTT. Residues: CAWQRLTGGTEAFF.

This clonotype was picked up many times. The chain employs TRBV4-2 and TRBJ1-2; TRBD1 matches at 9 bases. The V segment lost 4 bases and the J segment 4 bases; nucleotides outside the gene matches: 7. CDR1 is LGHNA and CDR2 is YNFKEQ in the germline V gene. The CDR3 spans 15 residues. In DNA form, the CDR3 reads TGTGCCAGCAGCCCGGAGGGACAGGGAGGCTATGGCTACACCTTC. It codes for CASSPEGQGGYGYTF.

This clonotype was seen at least ten times. The chain carries TRBV3-1 and TRBJ2-3, with unresolved D. Trimming stripped 1 base from V and 8 bases from J, with 4 bases between. Per the germline V gene, CDR1 is LGHDT and CDR2 is YNNKEL (reference sequence). The CDR3 has 11 residues. CDR3 nucleotides: TGTGCCAGCAGCCAAGGTGGTACGCAGTATTTT. This encodes CASSQGGTQYF.